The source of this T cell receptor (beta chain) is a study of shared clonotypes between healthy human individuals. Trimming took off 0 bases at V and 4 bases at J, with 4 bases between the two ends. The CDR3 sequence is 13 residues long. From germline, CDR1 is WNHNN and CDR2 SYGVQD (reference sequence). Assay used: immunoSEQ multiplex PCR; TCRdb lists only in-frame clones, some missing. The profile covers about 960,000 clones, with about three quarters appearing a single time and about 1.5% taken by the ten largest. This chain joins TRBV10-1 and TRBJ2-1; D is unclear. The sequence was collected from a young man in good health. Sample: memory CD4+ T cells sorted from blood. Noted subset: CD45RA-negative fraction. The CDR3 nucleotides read TGCGCCAGCAGTGAGTCAACGTACAATGAGCAGTTCTTC. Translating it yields CASSESTYNEQFF.